This TCR beta chain was sequenced for a study of shared clonotypes between healthy human individuals. Overall study results and limits: Genetic and exposure-history diversity was limited by the small donor number.

In regard to this clone: The target antigen is unknown.

The length of the CDR3 is 14 residues. V was clipped by 6 bases and J by 3 bases; unmatched bases: 8. CDR1 and CDR2 from the germline V gene are KGHSH and LQKENI. Sorted subsets were amplified in replicate PCRs using approximately 0.2 ug DNA, about 30,000 T cell genomes. Sequencing was performed with immunoSEQ multiplex PCR; in TCRdb, only in-frame clones are kept and a portion is missing. This table holds about 2.4 million clones, roughly 93% found once. The chain joins TRBV18 to TRBJ2-7; 7 bases align to TRBD2. What was sequenced was naive CD4+ T cells from PBMCs. Subset here: CD45RA+ positively selected. The clonotype was recovered from a man aged 18 to 30 in good health. Some clones in this sample may be carry-over from other donors' samples. CDR3 DNA: TGTGCCAGCTCCGCCGGGCCGGGGGGCTACGAGCAGTACTTC. Translated, it gives CASSAGPGGYEQYF.